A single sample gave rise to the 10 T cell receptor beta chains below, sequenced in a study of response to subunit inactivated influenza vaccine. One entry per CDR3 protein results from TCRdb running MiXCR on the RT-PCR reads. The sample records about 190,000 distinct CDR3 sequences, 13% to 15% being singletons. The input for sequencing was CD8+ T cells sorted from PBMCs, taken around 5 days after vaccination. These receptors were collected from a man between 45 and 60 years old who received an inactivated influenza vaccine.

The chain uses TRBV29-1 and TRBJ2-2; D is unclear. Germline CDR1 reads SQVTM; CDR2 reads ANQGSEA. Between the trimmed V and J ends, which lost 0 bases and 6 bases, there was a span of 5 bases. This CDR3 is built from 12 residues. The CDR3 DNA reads TGCAGCGTTGAAGAGGTGTCCGGGGAGCTGTTTTTT. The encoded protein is CSVEEVSGELFF.

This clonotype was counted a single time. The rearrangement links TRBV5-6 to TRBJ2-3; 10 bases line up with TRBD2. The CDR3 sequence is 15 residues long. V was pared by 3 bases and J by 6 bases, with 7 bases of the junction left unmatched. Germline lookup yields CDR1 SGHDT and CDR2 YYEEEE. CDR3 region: CASSYQRGGGDTQYF. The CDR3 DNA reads TGTGCCAGCAGCTACCAGCGGGGGGGAGGGGATACGCAGTATTTT.

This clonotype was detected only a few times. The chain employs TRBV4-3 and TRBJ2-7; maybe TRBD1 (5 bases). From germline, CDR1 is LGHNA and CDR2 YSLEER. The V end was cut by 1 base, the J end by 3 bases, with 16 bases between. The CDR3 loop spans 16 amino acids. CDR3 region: CASSQAFSAGNYEQYF. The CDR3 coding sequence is TGCGCCAGCAGCCAAGCGTTCAGCGCAGGGAACTACGAGCAGTACTTC.

The CDR3 loop is CASSIGLNTEAFF. CDR3 bases: TGTGCCAGCAGTATAGGCCTGAACACTGAAGCTTTCTTT. The chain links TRBV6-2 or TRBV6-3 to TRBJ1-1; D ambiguous. The CDR3 is made up of 13 amino acids. CDR1 and CDR2 from the germline V gene are MNHEY and SVGEGT. Trimming left V 5 bases short and J 0 bases short, with 7 bases between.

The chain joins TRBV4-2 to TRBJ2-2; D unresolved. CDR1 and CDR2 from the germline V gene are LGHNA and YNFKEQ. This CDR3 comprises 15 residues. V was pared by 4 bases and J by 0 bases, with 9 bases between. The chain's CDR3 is CASSLLGSNTGELFF. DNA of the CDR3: TGTGCCAGCAGCCTCCTCGGCTCGAACACCGGGGAGCTGTTTTTT.

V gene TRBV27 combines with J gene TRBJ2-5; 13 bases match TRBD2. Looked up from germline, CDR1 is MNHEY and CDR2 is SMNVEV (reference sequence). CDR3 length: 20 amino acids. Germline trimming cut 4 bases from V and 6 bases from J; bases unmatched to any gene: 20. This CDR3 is CASSSLSRSMTSGGLQTQYF. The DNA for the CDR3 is TGTGCCAGCAGTTCCCTATCCCGATCAATGACTAGCGGGGGGCTCCAGACCCAGTACTTC.

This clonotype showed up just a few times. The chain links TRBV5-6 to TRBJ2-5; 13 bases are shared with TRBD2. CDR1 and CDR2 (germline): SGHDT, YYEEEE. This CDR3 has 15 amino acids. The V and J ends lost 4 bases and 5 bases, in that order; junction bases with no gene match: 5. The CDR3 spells CASSPGLAGSETQYF. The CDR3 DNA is TGTGCCAGCAGCCCGGGACTAGCGGGGTCCGAGACCCAGTACTTC. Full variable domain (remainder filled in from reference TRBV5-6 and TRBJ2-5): DAGVTQSPTHLIKTRGQQVTLRCSPKSGHDTVSWYQQALGQGPQFIFQYYEEEERQRGNFPDRFSGHQFPNYSSELNVNALLLGDSALYLCASSPGLAGSETQYFGPGTRLLVL.

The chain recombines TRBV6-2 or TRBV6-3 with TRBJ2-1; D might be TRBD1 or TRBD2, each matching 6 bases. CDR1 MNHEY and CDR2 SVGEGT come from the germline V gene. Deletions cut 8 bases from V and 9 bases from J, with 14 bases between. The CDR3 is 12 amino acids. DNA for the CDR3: TGTGCCAGCGGATGGGGGGCAGGTGAGCAGTTCTTC. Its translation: CASGWGAGEQFF.

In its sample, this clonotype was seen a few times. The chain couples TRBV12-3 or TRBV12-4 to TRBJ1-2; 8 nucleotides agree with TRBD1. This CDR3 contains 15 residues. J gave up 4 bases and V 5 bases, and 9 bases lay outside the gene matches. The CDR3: CASSPGGTGFYGYTF. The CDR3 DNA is TGTGCCAGCAGTCCAGGAGGGACAGGTTTCTATGGCTACACCTTC.

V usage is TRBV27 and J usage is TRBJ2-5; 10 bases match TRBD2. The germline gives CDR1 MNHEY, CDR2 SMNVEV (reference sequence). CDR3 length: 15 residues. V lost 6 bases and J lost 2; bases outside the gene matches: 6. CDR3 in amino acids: CASSKLAGRQETQYF. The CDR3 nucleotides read TGTGCCAGCAGCAAACTAGCGGGAAGGCAAGAGACCCAGTACTTC.